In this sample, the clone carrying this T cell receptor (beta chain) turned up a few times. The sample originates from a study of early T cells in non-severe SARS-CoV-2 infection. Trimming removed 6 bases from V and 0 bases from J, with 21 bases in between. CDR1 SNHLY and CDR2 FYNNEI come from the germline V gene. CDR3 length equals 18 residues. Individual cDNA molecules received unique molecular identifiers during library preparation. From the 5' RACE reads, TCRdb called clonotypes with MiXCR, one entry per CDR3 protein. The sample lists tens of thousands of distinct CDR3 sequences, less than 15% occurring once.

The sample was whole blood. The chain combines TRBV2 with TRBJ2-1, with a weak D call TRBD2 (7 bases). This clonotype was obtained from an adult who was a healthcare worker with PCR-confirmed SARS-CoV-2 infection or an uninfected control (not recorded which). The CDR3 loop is CASSWDIEREGSYNEQFF. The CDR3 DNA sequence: TGTGCCAGCAGCTGGGACATCGAGAGGGAGGGCTCCTACAATGAGCAGTTCTTC.